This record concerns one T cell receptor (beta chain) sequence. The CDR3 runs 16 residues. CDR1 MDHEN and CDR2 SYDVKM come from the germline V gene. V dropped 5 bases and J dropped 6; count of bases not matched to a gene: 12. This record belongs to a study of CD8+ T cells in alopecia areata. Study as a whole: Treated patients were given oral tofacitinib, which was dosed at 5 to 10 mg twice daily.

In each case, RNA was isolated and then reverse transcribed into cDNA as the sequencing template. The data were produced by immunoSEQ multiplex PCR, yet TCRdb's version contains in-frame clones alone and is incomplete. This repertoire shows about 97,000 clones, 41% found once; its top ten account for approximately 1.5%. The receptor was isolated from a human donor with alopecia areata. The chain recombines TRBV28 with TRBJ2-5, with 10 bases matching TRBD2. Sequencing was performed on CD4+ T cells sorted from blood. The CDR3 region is CASSEKKRGGFQTQYF. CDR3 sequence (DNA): TGTGCCAGCAGTGAGAAGAAGCGGGGGGGCTTTCAGACCCAGTACTTC.